This T cell receptor beta chain stems from a study of OX40 agonist ivuxolimab in advanced cancers. The overall study: Patients' therapy was ivuxolimab, an antibody that acts as an agonist of OX40 (CD134). Ivuxolimab was administered intravenously to patients at 0.01 to 10 mg/kg every 2 weeks. Overall study findings and caveats: The study found among the lowest clonal expansion in partial responders at 0.1-3.0 mg/kg.

The CDR3 contains 18 residues. J was trimmed by 0 bases and V by 0 bases; bases with no gene match: 10. Germline V CDR1 and CDR2: SGHTA, FQGNSA. Clones were read by immunoSEQ multiplex PCR, and TCRdb kept only the in-frame ones, dropping some. The data show about 95,000 clones, about 88% seen once. In the case of this clone: Its antigen is still unknown.

The chain combines TRBV7-2 with TRBJ2-7, with 8 bases aligning to TRBD2. The origin of this receptor is an adult with an advanced solid tumor such as melanoma, head and neck, liver or kidney cancer. Material: CD4+ or CD8+ T cells sorted from blood, obtained in a trial of the OX40 agonist ivuxolimab. The CDR3 region has the DNA TGTGCCAGCAGCTTAGCCCCTCTTAGCGGGACTAACTCCTACGAGCAGTACTTC. Residues: CASSLAPLSGTNSYEQYF.